The entry below gives a single T cell receptor (beta chain) sequence along with its context. The target antigen is unknown. The data are from a study of shared clonotypes between healthy human individuals. CDR1 SGDLS and CDR2 YYNGEE come from the germline V gene. There are 14 residues in the CDR3. The V and J ends lost 1 base and 0 bases respectively, with 4 bases between them. Sequencing was at deep level. Authors' data handling: ImmunoSEQ sequences covered only the junction and lacked quality scores; filtering therefore differed. Assay used: immunoSEQ multiplex PCR; TCRdb lists only in-frame clones, some missing. Clone size and V and J calls were adopted from that table, with D and trimming inferred from the DNA. This sample has about 490,000 clones, with 78% found just once. Study findings and constraints: Limited genetic and exposure-history diversity came from having few donors.

The receptor was derived from a woman aged 40 to 50 in good health. Some clones in this sample may be carry-over from other donors' samples. The sequenced sample was PBMCs. The gene calls are TRBV9 and TRBJ1-4; D is unresolved. The DNA of the CDR3 is TGTGCCAGCAGCGTACTTGCAACTAATGAAAAACTGTTTTTT. The encoded protein is CASSVLATNEKLFF.